Presented here are 2 T cell receptor beta chains from one specimen sequenced in a study of blood T cell repertoires in COVID-19. Measured with immunoSEQ multiplex PCR; TCRdb has only the in-frame clones, and not every one. The sample consists of approximately 61,000 clones, about 86% of them appearing once. Sequenced material: peripheral blood. Source of these receptors: a human donor in a cohort sampled during active COVID-19.

This clone was seen once. The chain is built from TRBV15 and TRBJ2-7; 7 nucleotides align to TRBD2. This CDR3 contains 15 residues. The trim removed 1 base at V and 3 bases at J, leaving 6 bases unmatched. The V gene's germline CDR1 is LNHNV and CDR2 YYDKDF (reference sequence). The CDR3 DNA sequence: TGTGCCACCAGCAGAGCTCTAGGCGGGAGCTACGAGCAGTACTTC. This codes for CATSRALGGSYEQYF.

V gene TRBV9 combines with J gene TRBJ2-7; the match to TRBD2 covers 11 bases. V gave up 0 bases and J gave up 2 bases; unmatched junction bases: 10. Germline V CDR1 and CDR2: SGDLS, YYNGEE. The CDR3 contains 18 residues. The CDR3: CASSVEPQGLAATYEQYF. In nucleotides, the CDR3 is TGTGCCAGCAGCGTAGAACCCCAGGGACTAGCGGCCACCTACGAGCAGTACTTC.